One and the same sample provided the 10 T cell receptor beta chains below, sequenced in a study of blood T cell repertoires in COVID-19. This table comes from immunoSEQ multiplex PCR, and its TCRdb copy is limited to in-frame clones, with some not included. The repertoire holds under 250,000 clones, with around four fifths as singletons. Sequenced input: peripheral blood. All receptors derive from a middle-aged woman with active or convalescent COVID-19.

The CDR3 sequence: CASRQPGQRYDEQYF. The DNA of the CDR3 is TGCGCCAGCAGACAACCGGGACAGCGGTATGACGAGCAGTACTTC. The V call is TRBV4-1, the J call TRBJ2-7; 7 nucleotides match TRBD1. Germline V gives CDR1 MGHRA, CDR2 YSYEKL. This CDR3 comprises 15 residues. With 6 bases clipped from V and 5 bases from J, the junction kept 13 bases outside the gene matches.

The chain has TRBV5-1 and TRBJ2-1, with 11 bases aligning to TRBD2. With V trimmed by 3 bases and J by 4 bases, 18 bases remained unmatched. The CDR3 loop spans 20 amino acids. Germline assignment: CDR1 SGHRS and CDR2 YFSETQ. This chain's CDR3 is CASSSGQGGLAGLRYNEQFF. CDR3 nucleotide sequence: TGCGCCAGCAGCTCGGGACAGGGCGGACTAGCGGGCCTTAGGTACAATGAGCAGTTCTTC.

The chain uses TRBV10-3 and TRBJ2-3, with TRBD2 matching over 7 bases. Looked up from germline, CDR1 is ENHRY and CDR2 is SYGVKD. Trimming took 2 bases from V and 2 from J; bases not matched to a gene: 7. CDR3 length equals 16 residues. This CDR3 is CAISEDGRGITDTQYF. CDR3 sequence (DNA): TGTGCCATCAGTGAGGACGGGCGGGGGATCACAGATACGCAGTATTTT.

The CDR3 coding sequence is TGCGCCAGCAGCCACAGGATCGGTGCCACCATATATTTT. It is translated as CASSHRIGATIYF. The chain is built from TRBV4-1 and TRBJ1-3; the D is unclear. The CDR3 length is 13 residues. Germline lookup yields CDR1 MGHRA and CDR2 YSYEKL. Trimming left V 3 bases short and J 9 bases short, with 12 bases between.

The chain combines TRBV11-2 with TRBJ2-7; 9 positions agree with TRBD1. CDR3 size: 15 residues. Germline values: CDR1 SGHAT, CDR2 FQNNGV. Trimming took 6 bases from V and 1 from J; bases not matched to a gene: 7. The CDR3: CASRSGQGTSYEQYF. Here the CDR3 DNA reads TGTGCCAGCAGATCGGGACAGGGAACTTCCTACGAGCAGTACTTC.

The CDR3 loop reads CASSLVSGQDEKLFF. CDR3 bases: TGCGCCAGCAGCTTGGTGTCGGGACAGGATGAAAAACTGTTTTTT. V gene TRBV5-1 combines with J gene TRBJ1-4, with 8 bases fitting TRBD1. This CDR3 spans 15 amino acids. Trimming took 0 bases from V and 6 from J; bases not matched to a gene: 4. The germline V gene has CDR1 SGHRS and CDR2 YFSETQ.

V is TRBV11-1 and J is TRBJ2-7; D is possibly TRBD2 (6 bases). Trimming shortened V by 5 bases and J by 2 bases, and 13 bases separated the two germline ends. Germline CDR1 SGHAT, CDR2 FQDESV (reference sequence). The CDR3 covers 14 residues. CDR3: CASSPNSGPYEQYF. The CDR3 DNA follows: TGTGCCAGCAGCCCCAATAGCGGTCCCTACGAGCAGTACTTC.

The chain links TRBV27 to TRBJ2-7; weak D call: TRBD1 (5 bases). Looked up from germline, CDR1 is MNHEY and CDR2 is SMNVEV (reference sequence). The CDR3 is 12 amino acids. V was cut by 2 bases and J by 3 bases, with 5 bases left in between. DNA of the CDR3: TGTGCCAGCAGTTTAAGGGGCTACGAGCAGTACTTC. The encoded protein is CASSLRGYEQYF.

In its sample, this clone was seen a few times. In DNA, the CDR3 is TGTGCCTGGAGTCAACCCGGGAACGGGATCTACGAGCAGTACTTC. This translates into CAWSQPGNGIYEQYF. The V gene is TRBV30, the J gene TRBJ2-7; perhaps TRBD2 as D (5 bases). The V gene's germline CDR1 is GTSNPN and CDR2 SVGIG (reference sequence). The CDR3 runs to 15 residues. The ends were cut back, 2 bases at V and 3 bases at J, with 17 bases in the middle.

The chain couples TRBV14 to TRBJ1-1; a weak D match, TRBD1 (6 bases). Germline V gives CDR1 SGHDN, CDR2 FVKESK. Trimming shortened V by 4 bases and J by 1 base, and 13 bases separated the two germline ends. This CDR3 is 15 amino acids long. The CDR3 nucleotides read TGTGCCAGCAGCCGGACCGGGACACCGAACACTGAAGCTTTCTTT. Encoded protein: CASSRTGTPNTEAFF.